This T cell receptor (beta chain) was sequenced during a study of T-cell reconstitution after alpha-beta-depleted transplantation in children. On this clonotype itself: Its antigen is still unknown. Relative to the germline gene, one junction end is altered; a read error may explain this.

Construction of the TCRbeta library involved unique molecular identifiers. TCRdb recomputed calls from the PCR reads with MiXCR, one row per CDR3 protein. The sample has 440,000 or so distinct CDR3 sequences; around 46% are singletons. The CDR3 runs 17 residues. Germline CDR1 is DFQATT and CDR2 is SNEGSKA (reference sequence). Study results and limitations: At day 60, the high TCRbeta diversity found in some patients originated from recipient T cells and thymic progenitors that had survived. Once a year had passed after transplant, T-cell counts and diversity came mostly from newly produced T cells. Approximately two months post-transplant, alpha-beta T cells reportedly originated from several hundred expanded graft clones.

Source: PBMCs, taken before TCRalphabeta/CD19-depleted stem cell transplant. This sequence originates from a girl aged 2 to 9 with aplastic anemia, due to receive a stem cell transplant. The rearrangement joins TRBV20-1 to TRBJ2-2; D possibly corresponds to TRBD2 (5 bases). CDR3: CSAREKRQIANTVELFF. The DNA for the CDR3 is TGCAGTGCTAGAGAAAAGCGGCAAATCGCGAACACCGTGGAGCTGTTTTTT.